The subject of this entry is one T cell receptor (beta chain). Deletions cut 5 bases from V and 0 bases from J, with 14 bases between. Germline V gives CDR1 SEHNR, CDR2 FQNEAQ (reference sequence). The CDR3 totals 15 residues. TCRdb reprocessed the RT-PCR reads with MiXCR, giving one entry per CDR3 protein. The sample includes hundreds of thousands of distinct CDR3 sequences, 11% to 15% of them seen just once. This TCR came from a female donor in good health, serving as a healthy control. Sequencing input: memory CD4+ T cells from blood. V and J are TRBV7-9 and TRBJ2-7, with TRBD2 as a possible D gene (5 bases). The CDR3 spells CASSPRGESSYEQYF. Here the CDR3 DNA reads TGTGCCAGCAGCCCCCGGGGAGAGTCCTCCTACGAGCAGTACTTC.